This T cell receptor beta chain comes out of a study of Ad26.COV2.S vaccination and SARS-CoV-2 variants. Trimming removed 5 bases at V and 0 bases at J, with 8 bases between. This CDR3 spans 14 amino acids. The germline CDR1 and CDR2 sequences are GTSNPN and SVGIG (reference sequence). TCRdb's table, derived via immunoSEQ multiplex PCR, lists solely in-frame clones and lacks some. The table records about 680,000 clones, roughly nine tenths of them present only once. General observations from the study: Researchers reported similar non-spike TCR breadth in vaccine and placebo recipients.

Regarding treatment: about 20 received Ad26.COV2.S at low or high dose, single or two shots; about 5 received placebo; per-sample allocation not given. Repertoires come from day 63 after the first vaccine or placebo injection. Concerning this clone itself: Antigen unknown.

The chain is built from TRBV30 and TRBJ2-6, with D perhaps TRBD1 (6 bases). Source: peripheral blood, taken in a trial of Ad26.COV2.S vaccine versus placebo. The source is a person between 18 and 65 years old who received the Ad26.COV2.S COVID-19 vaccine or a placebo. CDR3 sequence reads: CAWVTGSGANVLTF. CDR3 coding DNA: TGTGCCTGGGTGACAGGCTCTGGGGCCAACGTCCTGACTTTC.